This T cell receptor (beta chain) is from a study of blood T cells in healthy people across ages. Only one count was recorded for this clonotype. Together with a sample-barcoded 5' primer, a J-beta primer mix was included in a second PCR lasting roughly 6 to 12 cycles. TCRdb fed the 5' RACE reads into MiXCR, producing one record per CDR3 protein. The sample holds around 970,000 distinct CDR3 sequences, roughly half seen once. This CDR3 contains 12 residues. Germline V lookup: CDR1 LGHDT, CDR2 YNNKEL (reference sequence). V dropped 4 bases and J dropped 11 bases, with 13 bases sitting between them. Material: blood. This chain links TRBV3-1 with TRBJ2-3; D call uncertain. This clonotype originated in a woman aged 60-75 years in good health. The CDR3 DNA reads as TGTGCCAGCAGCCGAGACGGGTACAGGCAGTATTTT. Translating it yields CASSRDGYRQYF.